This T cell receptor (beta chain) came from a study of spatial heterogeneity in lung cancer. Findings and caveats of the study: Circulating ubiquitous expanded tumor TCRs were observed more frequently at resection than at follow-up.

Time point of the sample: blood at routine non-recurrence follow-up after resection. One entry per CDR3 protein results from TCRdb running MiXCR on the 5' RACE reads. The table has more than 40,000 distinct CDR3 sequences, approximately 22% seen once. With V trimmed by 7 bases and J by 7 bases, 7 bases remained unmatched. CDR1 MNHEY and CDR2 SMNVEV come from the germline V gene (reference sequence). The CDR3 covers 13 residues. The sample holds a few counts of this clonotype. Its target is unknown. The receptor was isolated from a female donor with early-stage non-small cell lung cancer. The starting material was PBMCs, obtained at follow-up. The rearrangement joins TRBV27 to TRBJ1-2; the match to TRBD1 covers 9 bases. CDR3 DNA sequence: TGTGCCAGCAAGAGACAGGGGGATGGTGGCTACACCTTC. Translated: CASKRQGDGGYTF.